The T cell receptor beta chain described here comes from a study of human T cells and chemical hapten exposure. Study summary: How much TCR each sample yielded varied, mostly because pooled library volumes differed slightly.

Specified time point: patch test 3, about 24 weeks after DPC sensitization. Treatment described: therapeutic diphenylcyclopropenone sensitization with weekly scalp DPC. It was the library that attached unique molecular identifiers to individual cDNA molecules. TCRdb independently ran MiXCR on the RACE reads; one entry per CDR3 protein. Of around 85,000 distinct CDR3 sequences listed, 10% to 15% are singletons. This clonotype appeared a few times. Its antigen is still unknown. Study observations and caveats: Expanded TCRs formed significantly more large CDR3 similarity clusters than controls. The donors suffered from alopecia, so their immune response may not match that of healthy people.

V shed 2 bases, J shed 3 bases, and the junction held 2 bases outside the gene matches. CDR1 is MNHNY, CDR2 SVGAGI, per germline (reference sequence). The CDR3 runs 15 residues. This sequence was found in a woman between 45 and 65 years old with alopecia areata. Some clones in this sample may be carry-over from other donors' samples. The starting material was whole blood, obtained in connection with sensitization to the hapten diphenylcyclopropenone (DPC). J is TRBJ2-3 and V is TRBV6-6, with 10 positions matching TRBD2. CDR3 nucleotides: TGTGCCAGCAGTTACACTAGCGGGATTACAGATACGCAGTATTTT. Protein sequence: CASSYTSGITDTQYF.